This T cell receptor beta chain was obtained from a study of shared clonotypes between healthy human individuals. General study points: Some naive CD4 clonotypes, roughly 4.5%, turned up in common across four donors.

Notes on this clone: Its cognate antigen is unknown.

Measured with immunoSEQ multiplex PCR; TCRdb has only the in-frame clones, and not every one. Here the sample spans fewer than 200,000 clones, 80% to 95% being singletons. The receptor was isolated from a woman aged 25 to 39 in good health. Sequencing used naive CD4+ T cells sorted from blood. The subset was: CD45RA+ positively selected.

CDR3 residues: CASSPSGGDSPLHF. DNA for the CDR3: TGTGCCAGCTCACCTTCAGGGGGCGATTCACCCCTCCACTTT. J is TRBJ1-6 and V is TRBV18; TRBD1 aligns across 8 bases. This CDR3 region has 14 residues. Trimming at V came to 3 bases and at J to 8 bases, leaving 3 bases not matched to a gene. Germline V lookup: CDR1 KGHSH, CDR2 LQKENI.